These 5 T cell receptor beta chains share one sample of origin, sequenced in a study of cytotoxic CD8 clonotypes in ibrutinib-treated CLL. TCRdb's copy holds only in-frame clones and misses some; the assay was immunoSEQ multiplex PCR. This repertoire shows approximately 150,000 clones, roughly 84% found once; its top ten account for approximately 3%. The source material was PBMCs, sampled at disease progression, from a patient treated with ibrutinib. The source of these receptors is a human donor with chronic lymphocytic leukemia.

The chain links TRBV6-5 to TRBJ1-5; a possible D gene is TRBD1 (5 bases). V dropped 5 bases and J dropped 2 bases, with 13 bases sitting between them. Germline CDR1 reads MNHEY; CDR2 reads SVGAGI. The CDR3 is made up of 15 amino acids. CDR3 DNA sequence: TGTGCCAGCAGTGCCCTTTGGGGCGGCAATCAGCCCCAGCATTTT. Translating it yields CASSALWGGNQPQHF.

Here the CDR3 reads CASSLAPPMNTEAFF. For the CDR3, the DNA is TGCGCCAGCAGCTTGGCCCCTCCCATGAACACTGAAGCTTTCTTT. The chain couples TRBV5-1 to TRBJ1-1; D call uncertain. The ends were cut back, 0 bases at V and 0 bases at J, with 9 bases in the middle. There are 15 residues in the CDR3. CDR1 and CDR2 (germline): SGHRS, YFSETQ.

The rearrangement links TRBV27 to TRBJ1-1; weak D call: TRBD1 (5 bases). The CDR3 has 15 residues. Trimming shortened V by 2 bases and J by 1 base, and 11 bases separated the two germline ends. Germline CDR1 reads MNHEY; CDR2 reads SMNVEV (reference sequence). CDR3 protein: CASSLRTFQNTEAFF. The DNA for the CDR3 is TGTGCCAGCAGTTTACGGACATTCCAGAACACTGAAGCTTTCTTT.

The chain couples TRBV2 to TRBJ2-3, with D perhaps matching TRBD1 or TRBD2 (5 bases each). Germline CDR1 is SNHLY and CDR2 is FYNNEI. This CDR3 contains 13 residues. The V gene lost 6 bases and the J gene lost 1 base, with 8 bases spanning the gap. The CDR3 DNA is TGTGCCAGCAGCAGGGAGCGCACAGATACGCAGTATTTT. It encodes CASSRERTDTQYF. The whole variable domain, filled in from reference TRBV2 and TRBJ2-3, reads EPEVTQTPSHQVTQMGQEVILRCVPISNHLYFYWYRQILGQKVEFLVSFYNNEISEKSEIFDDQFSVERPDGSNFTLKIRSTKLEDSAMYFCASSRERTDTQYFGPGTRLTVL.

The gene calls are TRBV19 and TRBJ1-1, with 9 bases fitting TRBD1. V shed 5 bases, J shed 4 bases, and the junction held 11 bases outside the gene matches. Germline values: CDR1 LNHDA, CDR2 SQIVND (reference sequence). The CDR3 extends over 16 amino acids. In DNA, the CDR3 is TGTGCCAGTAGTGTCCACCCGGGACAGGGTGGCACTGAAGCTTTCTTT. Translated: CASSVHPGQGGTEAFF. Drawing the rest from reference TRBV19 and TRBJ1-1, the complete variable domain is DGGITQSPKYLFRKEGQNVTLSCEQNLNHDAMYWYRQDPGQGLRLIYYSQIVNDFQKGDIAEGYSVSREKKESFPLTVTSAQKNPTAFYLCASSVHPGQGGTEAFFGQGTRLTVV.